This record covers a single T cell receptor (beta chain). Its matching antigen is unknown. This entry comes from a study of cytomegalovirus exposure and HLA in healthy donors. General study points: It was confirmed in vitro that a few of the CMV-associated chains were specific for CMV antigens. In a later analysis, a missense DCLRE1C variant was linked to TCR beta V- and J-gene trimming.

Germline lookup yields CDR1 SGHNT and CDR2 YYREEE (reference sequence). The V end lost 4 bases, the J end lost 0 bases, and 10 bases lay between the germline ends. This CDR3 spans 14 amino acids. The PCR was carried out with 60 Vbeta primers and 13 Jbeta primers. Original analysis: Later, roughly 77 million unique TCR beta chains were counted in an analysis, and approximately 10 million of them were shared. Assay used: immunoSEQ multiplex PCR; TCRdb lists only in-frame clones, some missing. The V and J calls and the clone size are those of that table, but D and trimming were determined from the DNA. The sample includes about 190,000 clones, around 90% seen only once; the top ten take 1.5% to 2%.

The J gene is TRBJ1-2, the V gene TRBV5-4; D perhaps matches TRBD1 (6 bases). This clonotype was obtained from a woman under 30 in good health and CMV-seronegative. Sequenced material: PBMCs. Written as DNA, the CDR3 is TGTGCCAGCAGCCGACAGGATACTAACTATGGCTACACCTTC. Protein product: CASSRQDTNYGYTF.